This entry is about one T cell receptor beta chain. This sample is drawn from a study of T cell responses to AZD1222 COVID-19 vaccine. Libraries were prepared by immunoSEQ multiplex PCR; TCRdb keeps only in-frame clonotypes and omits some of them. Of about 190,000 clones detected, roughly nine tenths appear once; the ten largest clones hold 6.9%. The V gene end was trimmed by 1 base and the J gene end by 2 bases; junction bases not matched to a gene: 3. There are 17 residues in the CDR3. Germline V CDR1 and CDR2: SGHTA, FQGNSA. The clonotype comes from an adult in good health. The J gene is TRBJ2-3, the V gene TRBV7-2; 13 bases align to TRBD2. The input for sequencing was peripheral blood, taken on day 0 of AZD1222 vaccination. The CDR3: CASSLVGTSGDTDTQYF. In DNA form, the CDR3 reads TGTGCCAGCAGCTTAGTTGGGACTAGCGGGGACACAGATACGCAGTATTTT.